This TCR beta chain was identified in a study of technical replicates of blood from a few donors. The germline CDR1 and CDR2 sequences are MNHEY and SMNVEV (reference sequence). CDR3 length: 14 residues. Trimming took off 7 bases at V and 3 bases at J, with 13 bases between the two ends. TCRdb's copy holds only in-frame clones and misses some; the assay was immunoSEQ multiplex PCR. The table has about 83,000 clones, just over 90% seen once. This TCR was recovered from a human donor in good health. The sample taken for sequencing was T cells isolated from PBMCs. The chain recombines TRBV27 with TRBJ2-1, with D possibly being TRBD2 (6 bases). CDR3: CASTLSEGYNEQFF. CDR3 coding DNA: TGTGCCAGCACCCTCTCGGAGGGCTACAATGAGCAGTTCTTC.